The subject of this entry is one T cell receptor (beta chain). What it binds is not known. These data originate in a study of cytomegalovirus exposure and HLA in healthy donors. Findings and limits, study-wide: In most subjects, TCR beta sequences reportedly gave accurate predictions of HLA-A and HLA-B alleles. A highly shared variant cluster was judged a likely technical artifact. Researchers reported that three CMV-associated chains were confirmed in vitro as CMV antigen-specific.

The primer mix had 60 Vbeta and 13 Jbeta primers. Clones were read by immunoSEQ multiplex PCR, and TCRdb kept only the in-frame ones, dropping some. The table has about 130,000 clones, around 72% seen once; the top ten hold around 4.7%. The receptor was derived from a man in his late teens or twenties in good health and CMV-seropositive. Sequenced: PBMCs.

The CDR3 is CASSYSLAGGPWEQYF. CDR3 nucleotides: TGTGCCAGCAGTTACTCTCTAGCGGGGGGCCCTTGGGAGCAGTACTTC. The rearrangement links TRBV6-5 to TRBJ2-7; the match to TRBD2 covers 11 bases. CDR1 MNHEY and CDR2 SVGAGI come from the germline V gene. V shed 0 bases and J 7 bases; nucleotides not matched to a gene: 8. This CDR3 is 16 amino acids long.